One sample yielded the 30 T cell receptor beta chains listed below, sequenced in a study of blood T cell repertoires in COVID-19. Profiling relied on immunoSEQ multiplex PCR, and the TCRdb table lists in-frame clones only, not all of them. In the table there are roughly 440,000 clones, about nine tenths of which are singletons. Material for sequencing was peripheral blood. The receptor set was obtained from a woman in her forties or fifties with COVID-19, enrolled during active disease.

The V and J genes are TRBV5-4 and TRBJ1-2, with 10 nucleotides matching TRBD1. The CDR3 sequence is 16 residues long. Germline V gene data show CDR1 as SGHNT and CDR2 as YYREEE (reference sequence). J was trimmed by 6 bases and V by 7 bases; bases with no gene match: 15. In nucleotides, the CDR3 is TGTGCCAGCTCCTCCCCAAGGACAGGGGGACTGAATGGCTACACCTTC. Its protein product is CASSSPRTGGLNGYTF.

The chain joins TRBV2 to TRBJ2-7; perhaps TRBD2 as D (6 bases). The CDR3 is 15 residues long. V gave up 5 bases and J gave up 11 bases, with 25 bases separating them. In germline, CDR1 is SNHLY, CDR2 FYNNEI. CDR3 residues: CASSPLRDGGRWEYF. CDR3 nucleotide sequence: TGTGCCAGCAGTCCCCTGCGGGACGGAGGGAGGTGGGAGTACTTC. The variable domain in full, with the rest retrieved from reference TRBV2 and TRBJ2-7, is EPEVTQTPSHQVTQMGQEVILRCVPISNHLYFYWYRQILGQKVEFLVSFYNNEISEKSEIFDDQFSVERPDGSNFTLKIRSTKLEDSAMYFCASSPLRDGGRWEYFGPGTRLTVT.

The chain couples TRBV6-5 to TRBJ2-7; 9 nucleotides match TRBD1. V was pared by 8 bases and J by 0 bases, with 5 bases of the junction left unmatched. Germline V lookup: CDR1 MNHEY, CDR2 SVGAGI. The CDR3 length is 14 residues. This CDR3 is CASGIQGASYEQYF. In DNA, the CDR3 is TGTGCCAGCGGTATACAGGGGGCCTCCTACGAGCAGTACTTC.

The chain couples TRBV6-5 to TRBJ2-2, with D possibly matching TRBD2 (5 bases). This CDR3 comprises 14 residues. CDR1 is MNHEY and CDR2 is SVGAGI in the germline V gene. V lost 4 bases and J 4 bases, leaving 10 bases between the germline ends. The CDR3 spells CASSLEVITGELFF. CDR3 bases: TGTGCCAGCAGTTTGGAGGTGATCACCGGGGAGCTGTTTTTT.

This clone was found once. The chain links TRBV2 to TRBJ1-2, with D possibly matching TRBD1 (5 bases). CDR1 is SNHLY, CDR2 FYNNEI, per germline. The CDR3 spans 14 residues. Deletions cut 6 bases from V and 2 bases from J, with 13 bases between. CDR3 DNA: TGTGCCAGCAGCCTTGACAGACCCAACTATGGCTACACCTTC. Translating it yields CASSLDRPNYGYTF.

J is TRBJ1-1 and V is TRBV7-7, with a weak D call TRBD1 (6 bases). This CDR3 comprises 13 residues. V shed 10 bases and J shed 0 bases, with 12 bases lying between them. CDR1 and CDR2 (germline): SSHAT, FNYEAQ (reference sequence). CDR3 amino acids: CATRRTVNTEAFF. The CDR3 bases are TGTGCCACTAGGCGGACAGTGAACACTGAAGCTTTCTTT.

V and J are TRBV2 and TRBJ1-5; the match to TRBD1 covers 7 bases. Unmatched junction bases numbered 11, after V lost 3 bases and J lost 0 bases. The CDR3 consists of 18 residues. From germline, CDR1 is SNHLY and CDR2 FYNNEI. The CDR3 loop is CASSDGTEGAYSNQPQHF. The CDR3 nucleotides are TGTGCCAGCAGTGACGGGACCGAGGGGGCATATAGCAATCAGCCCCAGCATTTT. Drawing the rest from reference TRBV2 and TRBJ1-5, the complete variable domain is EPEVTQTPSHQVTQMGQEVILRCVPISNHLYFYWYRQILGQKVEFLVSFYNNEISEKSEIFDDQFSVERPDGSNFTLKIRSTKLEDSAMYFCASSDGTEGAYSNQPQHFGDGTRLSIL.

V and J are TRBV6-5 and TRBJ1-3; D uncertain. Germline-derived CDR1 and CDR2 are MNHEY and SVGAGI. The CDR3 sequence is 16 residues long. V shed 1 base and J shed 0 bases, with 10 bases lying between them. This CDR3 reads CASSYWNGDSGNTIYF. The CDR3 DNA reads TGTGCCAGCAGTTACTGGAACGGGGACTCTGGAAACACCATATATTTT.

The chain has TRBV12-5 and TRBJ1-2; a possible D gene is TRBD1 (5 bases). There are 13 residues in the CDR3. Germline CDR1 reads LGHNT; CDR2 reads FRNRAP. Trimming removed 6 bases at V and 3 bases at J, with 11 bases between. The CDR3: CASGPTEDYGYTF. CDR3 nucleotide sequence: TGTGCTAGTGGCCCGACAGAGGACTATGGCTACACCTTC.

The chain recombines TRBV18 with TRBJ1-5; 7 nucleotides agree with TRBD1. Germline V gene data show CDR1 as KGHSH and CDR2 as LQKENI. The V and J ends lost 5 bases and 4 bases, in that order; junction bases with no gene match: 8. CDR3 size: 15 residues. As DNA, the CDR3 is TGTGCCAGCTCATCCTGGGACAGCATTAATCAGCCCCAGCATTTT. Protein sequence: CASSSWDSINQPQHF. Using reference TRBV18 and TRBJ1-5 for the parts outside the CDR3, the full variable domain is NAGVMQNPRHLVRRRGQEARLRCSPMKGHSHVYWYRQLPEEGLKFMVYLQKENIIDESGMPKERFSAEFPKEGPSILRIQQVVRGDSAAYFCASSSWDSINQPQHFGDGTRLSIL.

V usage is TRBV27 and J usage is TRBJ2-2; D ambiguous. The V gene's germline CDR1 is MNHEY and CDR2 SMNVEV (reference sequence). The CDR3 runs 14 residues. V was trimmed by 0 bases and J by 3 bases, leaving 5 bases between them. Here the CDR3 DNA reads TGTGCCAGCAGTTTATCGCTATACACCGGGGAGCTGTTTTTT. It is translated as CASSLSLYTGELFF.

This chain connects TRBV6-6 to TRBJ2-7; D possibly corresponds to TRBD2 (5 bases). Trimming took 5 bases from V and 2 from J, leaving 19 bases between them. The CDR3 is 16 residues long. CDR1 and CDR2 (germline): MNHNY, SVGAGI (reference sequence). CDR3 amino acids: CASSPEVVTSTYEQYF. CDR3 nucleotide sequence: TGTGCCAGCAGTCCTGAGGTTGTTACTAGTACCTACGAGCAGTACTTC.

CDR3 coding DNA: TGCGCCAGCAGCCTTCTAGCGGGGGGATTAGATACGCAGTATTTT. It specifies CASSLLAGGLDTQYF. The V gene is TRBV4-1, the J gene TRBJ2-3; 11 bases match TRBD2. Germline CDR1 is MGHRA and CDR2 is YSYEKL. Trimming took 4 bases from V and 5 from J; bases not matched to a gene: 5. This CDR3 is 15 amino acids long.

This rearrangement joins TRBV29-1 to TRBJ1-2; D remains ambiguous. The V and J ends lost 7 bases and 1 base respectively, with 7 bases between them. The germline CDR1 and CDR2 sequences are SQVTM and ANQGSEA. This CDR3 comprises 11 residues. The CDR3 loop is CSADYNYGYTF. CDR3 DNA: TGCAGCGCGGACTATAACTATGGCTACACCTTC.

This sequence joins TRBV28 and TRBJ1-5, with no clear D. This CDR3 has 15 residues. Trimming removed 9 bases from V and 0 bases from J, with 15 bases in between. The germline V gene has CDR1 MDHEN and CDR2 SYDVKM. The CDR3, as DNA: TGTGCCAGTGCGAGAGCTCTATATAGCAATCAGCCCCAGCATTTT. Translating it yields CASARALYSNQPQHF.

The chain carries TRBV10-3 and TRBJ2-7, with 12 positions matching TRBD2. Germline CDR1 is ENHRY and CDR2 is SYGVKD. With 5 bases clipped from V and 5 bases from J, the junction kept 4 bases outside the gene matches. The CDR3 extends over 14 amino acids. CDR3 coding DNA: TGTGCCATCAGTAGACTAGCGGGGGAGGACGAGCAGTACTTC. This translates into CAISRLAGEDEQYF.

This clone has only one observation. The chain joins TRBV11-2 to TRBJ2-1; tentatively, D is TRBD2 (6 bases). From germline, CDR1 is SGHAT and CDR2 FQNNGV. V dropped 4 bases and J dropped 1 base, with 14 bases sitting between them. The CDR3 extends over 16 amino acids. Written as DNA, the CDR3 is TGTGCCAGCAGCTCCCCGGGACTTCAATCCTACAATGAGCAGTTCTTC. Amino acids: CASSSPGLQSYNEQFF.

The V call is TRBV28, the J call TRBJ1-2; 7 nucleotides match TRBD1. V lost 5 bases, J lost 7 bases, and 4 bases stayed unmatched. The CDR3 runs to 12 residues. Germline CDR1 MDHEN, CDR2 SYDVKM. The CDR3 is CASSPWTGGYTF. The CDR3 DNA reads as TGTGCCAGCAGTCCCTGGACAGGTGGCTACACCTTC.

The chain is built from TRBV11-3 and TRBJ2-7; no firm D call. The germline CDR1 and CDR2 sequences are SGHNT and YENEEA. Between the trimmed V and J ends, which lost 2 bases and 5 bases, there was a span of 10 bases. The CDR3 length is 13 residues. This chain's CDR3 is CASSLSPLNEQYF. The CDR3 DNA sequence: TGTGCCAGCAGCTTATCCCCTCTTAACGAGCAGTACTTC.

CDR3 sequence: CASNHRDGEAFF. For the CDR3, the DNA is TGTGCCAGCAACCACAGGGACGGTGAAGCTTTCTTT. This chain connects TRBV9 to TRBJ1-1, with D possibly being TRBD1 (6 bases). This CDR3 contains 12 residues. CDR1 is SGDLS and CDR2 is YYNGEE in the germline V gene. V dropped 6 bases and J dropped 7 bases, with 13 bases sitting between them.

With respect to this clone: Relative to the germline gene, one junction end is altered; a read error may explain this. The CDR3 sequence: CASSAPDRPIF. The CDR3 nucleotides are TGTGCCAGCAGCGCCCCCGACAGGCCCATATTT. This sequence joins TRBV2 and TRBJ1-4; TRBD1 might be the D (6 bases). CDR3 length equals 11 residues. Per the germline V gene, CDR1 is SNHLY and CDR2 is FYNNEI.

The CDR3 bases are TGCGCCAGCAGCCAAGCCGGGACAGTGCGGAACACTGAAGCTTTCTTT. It is translated as CASSQAGTVRNTEAFF. This chain connects TRBV4-1 to TRBJ1-1, with 7 bases identical to TRBD1. CDR3 length: 16 amino acids. CDR1 is MGHRA and CDR2 is YSYEKL in the germline V gene. Germline trimming cut 1 base from V and 1 base from J; bases unmatched to any gene: 6.

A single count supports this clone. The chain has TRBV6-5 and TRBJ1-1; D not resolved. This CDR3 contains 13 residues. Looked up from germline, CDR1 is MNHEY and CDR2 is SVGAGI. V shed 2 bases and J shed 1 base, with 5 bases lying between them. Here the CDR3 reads CASSYRRNTEAFF. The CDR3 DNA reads TGTGCCAGCAGTTACAGGAGGAACACTGAAGCTTTCTTT.

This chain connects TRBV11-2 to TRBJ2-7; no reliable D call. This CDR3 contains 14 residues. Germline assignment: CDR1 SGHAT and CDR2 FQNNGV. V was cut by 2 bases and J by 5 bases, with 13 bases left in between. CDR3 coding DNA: TGTGCCAGCAGCTTAAGTACGCGGCATGACGAGCAGTACTTC. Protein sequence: CASSLSTRHDEQYF.

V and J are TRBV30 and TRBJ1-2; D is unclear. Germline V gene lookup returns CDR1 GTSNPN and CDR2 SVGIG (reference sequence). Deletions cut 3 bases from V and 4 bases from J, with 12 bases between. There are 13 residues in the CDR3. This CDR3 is CAWSADSPYGYTF. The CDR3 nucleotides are TGTGCCTGGAGCGCTGACTCTCCCTATGGCTACACCTTC.

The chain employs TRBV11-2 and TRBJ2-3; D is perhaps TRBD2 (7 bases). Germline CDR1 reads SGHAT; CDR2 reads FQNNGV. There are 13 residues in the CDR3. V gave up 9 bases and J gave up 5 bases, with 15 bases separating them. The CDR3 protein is CARPRGAGDTQYF. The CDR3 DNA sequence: TGTGCCAGACCTCGGGGGGCAGGAGATACGCAGTATTTT. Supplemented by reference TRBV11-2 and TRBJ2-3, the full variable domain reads EAGVAQSPRYKIIEKRQSVAFWCNPISGHATLYWYQQILGQGPKLLIQFQNNGVVDDSQLPKDRFSAERLKGVDSTLKIQPAKLEDSAVYLCARPRGAGDTQYFGPGTRLTVL.

CDR3 sequence: CATSDPGGAGYGLSGELFF. The CDR3 bases are TGTGCCACCAGTGATCCCGGGGGAGCGGGTTACGGTTTGTCCGGGGAGCTGTTTTTT. This chain connects TRBV24-1 to TRBJ2-2; the D gene is possibly TRBD2 (6 bases). With 3 bases removed from V and 6 bases from J, the gap between germline ends came to 25 bases. This CDR3 has 19 amino acids. Germline loops: CDR1 KGHDR, CDR2 SFDVKD.

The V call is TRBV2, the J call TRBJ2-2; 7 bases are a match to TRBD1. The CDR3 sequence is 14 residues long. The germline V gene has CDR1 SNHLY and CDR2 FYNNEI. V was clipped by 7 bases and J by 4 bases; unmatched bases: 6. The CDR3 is CASNPTGTTGELFF. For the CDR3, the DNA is TGTGCCAGCAACCCGACAGGGACCACCGGGGAGCTGTTTTTT.

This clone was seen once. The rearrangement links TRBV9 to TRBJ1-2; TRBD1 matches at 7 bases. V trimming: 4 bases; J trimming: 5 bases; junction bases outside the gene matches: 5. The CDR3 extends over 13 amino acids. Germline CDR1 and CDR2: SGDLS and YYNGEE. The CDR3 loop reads CASSPQTGYGYTF. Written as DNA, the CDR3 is TGTGCCAGCAGCCCCCAGACAGGGTATGGCTACACCTTC.

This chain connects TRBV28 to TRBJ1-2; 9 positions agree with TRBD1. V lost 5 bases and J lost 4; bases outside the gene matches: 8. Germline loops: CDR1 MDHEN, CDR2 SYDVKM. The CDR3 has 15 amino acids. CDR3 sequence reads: CASSIGTGNLYGYTF. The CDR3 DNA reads TGTGCCAGCAGTATCGGGACAGGGAATCTCTATGGCTACACCTTC.